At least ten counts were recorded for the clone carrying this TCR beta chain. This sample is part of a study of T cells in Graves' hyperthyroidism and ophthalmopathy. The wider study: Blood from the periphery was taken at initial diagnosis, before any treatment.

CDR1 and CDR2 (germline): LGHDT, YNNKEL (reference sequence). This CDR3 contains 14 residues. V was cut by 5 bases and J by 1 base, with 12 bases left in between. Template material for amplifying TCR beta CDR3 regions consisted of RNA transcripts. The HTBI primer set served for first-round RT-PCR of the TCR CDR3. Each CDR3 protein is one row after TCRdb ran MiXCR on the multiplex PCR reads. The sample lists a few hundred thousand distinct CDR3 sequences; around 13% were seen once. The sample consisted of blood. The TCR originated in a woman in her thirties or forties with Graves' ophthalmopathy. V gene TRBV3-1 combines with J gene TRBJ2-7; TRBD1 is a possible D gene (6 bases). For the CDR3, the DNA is TGTGCCAGCAGCGCCATGGGGGCTTCCTACGAGCAGTACTTC. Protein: CASSAMGASYEQYF.